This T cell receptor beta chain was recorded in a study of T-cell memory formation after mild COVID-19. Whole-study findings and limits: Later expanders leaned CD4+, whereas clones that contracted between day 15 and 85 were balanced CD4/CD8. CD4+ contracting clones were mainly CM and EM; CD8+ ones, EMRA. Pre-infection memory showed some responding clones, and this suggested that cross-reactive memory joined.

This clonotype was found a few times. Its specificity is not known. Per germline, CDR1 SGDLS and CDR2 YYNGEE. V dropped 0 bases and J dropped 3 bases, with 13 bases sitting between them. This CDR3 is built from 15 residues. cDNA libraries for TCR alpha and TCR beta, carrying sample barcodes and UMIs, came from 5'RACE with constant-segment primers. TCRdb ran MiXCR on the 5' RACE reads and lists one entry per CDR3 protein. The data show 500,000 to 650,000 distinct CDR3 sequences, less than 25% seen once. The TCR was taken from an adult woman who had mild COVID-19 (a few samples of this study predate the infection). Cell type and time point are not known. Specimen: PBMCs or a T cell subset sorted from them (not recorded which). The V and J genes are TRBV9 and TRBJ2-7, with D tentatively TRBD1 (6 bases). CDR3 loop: CASSVGATGYYEQYF. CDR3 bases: TGTGCCAGCAGCGTAGGTGCGACAGGTTACTACGAGCAGTACTTC.